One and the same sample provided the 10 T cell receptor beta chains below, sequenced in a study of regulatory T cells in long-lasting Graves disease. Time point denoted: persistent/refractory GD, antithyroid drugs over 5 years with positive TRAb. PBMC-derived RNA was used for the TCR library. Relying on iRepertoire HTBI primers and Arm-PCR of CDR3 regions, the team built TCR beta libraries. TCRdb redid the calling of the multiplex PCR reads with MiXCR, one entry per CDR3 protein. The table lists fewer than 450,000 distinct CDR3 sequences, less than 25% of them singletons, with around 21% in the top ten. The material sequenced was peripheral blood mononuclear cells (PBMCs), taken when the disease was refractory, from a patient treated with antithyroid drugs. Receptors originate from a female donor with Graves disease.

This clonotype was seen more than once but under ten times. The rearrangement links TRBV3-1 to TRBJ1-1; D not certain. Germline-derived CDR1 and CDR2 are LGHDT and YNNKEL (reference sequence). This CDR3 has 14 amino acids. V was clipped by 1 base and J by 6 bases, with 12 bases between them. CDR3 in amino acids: CASSQGVSQSEAFF. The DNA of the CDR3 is TGTGCCAGCAGCCAAGGGGTCAGTCAATCTGAAGCTTTCTTT.

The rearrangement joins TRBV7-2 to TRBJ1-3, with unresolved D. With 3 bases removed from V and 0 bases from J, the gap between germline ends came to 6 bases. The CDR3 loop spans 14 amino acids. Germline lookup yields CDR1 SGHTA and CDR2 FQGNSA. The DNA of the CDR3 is TGTGCCAGCAGCTTGGCCCACTCTGGAAACACCATATATTTT. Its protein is CASSLAHSGNTIYF.

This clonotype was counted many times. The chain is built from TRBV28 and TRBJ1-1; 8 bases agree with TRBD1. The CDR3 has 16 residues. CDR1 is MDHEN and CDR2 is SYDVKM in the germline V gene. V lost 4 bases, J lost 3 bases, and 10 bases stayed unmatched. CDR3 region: CASSSIPRGLHTEAFF. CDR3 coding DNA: TGTGCCAGCAGTTCTATCCCCAGGGGGCTACACACTGAAGCTTTCTTT.

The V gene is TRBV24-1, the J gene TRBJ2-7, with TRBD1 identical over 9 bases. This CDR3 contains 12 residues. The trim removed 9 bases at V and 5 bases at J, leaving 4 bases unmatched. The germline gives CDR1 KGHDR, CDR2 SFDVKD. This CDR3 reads CATGTGRNEQYF. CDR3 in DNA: TGTGCCACCGGGACAGGGCGGAACGAGCAGTACTTC.

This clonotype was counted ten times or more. The CDR3 DNA reads TGCAGCGTTGTGGGGGCAGGGAATGTAGCTCCTATCGGGCAGTACTTC. Translation gives CSVVGAGNVAPIGQYF. This chain uses TRBV29-1 with TRBJ2-7; tentative D call: TRBD1 (6 bases). V was shortened by 4 bases and J by 9 bases, with 28 bases between the two germline ends. This CDR3 has 16 residues. Germline values: CDR1 SQVTM, CDR2 ANQGSEA.

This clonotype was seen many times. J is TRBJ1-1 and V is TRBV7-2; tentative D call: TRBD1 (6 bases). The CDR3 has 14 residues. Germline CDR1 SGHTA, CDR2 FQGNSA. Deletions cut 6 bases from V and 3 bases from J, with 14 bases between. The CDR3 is CASRILGADTEAFF. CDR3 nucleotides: TGTGCCAGCAGGATTCTGGGGGCAGACACTGAAGCTTTCTTT.

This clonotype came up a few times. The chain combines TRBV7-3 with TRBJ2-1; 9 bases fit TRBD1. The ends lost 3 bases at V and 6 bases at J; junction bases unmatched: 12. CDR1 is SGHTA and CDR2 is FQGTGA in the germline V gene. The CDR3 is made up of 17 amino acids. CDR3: CASSFRNKTGGSNEQFF. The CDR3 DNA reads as TGTGCCAGCAGCTTCAGAAATAAGACAGGGGGGTCCAATGAGCAGTTCTTC.

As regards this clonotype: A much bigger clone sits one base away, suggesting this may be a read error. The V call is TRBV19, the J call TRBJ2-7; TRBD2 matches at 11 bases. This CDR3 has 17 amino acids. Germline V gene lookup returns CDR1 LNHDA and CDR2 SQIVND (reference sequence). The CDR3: CASSRTSGRGRSYERYF. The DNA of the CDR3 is TGTGCCAGTAGTAGAACTAGCGGGAGAGGACGGTCCTACGAGCGGTACTTC.

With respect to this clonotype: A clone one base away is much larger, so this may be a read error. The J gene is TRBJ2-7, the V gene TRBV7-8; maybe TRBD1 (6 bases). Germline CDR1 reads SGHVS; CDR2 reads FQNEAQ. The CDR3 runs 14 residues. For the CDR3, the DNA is TGTGCCAGCAGCTGGTCGGACAGTTCCTACGAGCGGTACTTC. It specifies CASSWSDSSYERYF. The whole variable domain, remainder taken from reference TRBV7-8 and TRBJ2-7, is GAGVSQSPRYKVAKRGQDVALRCDPISGHVSLFWYQQALGQGPEFLTYFQNEAQLDKSGLPSDRFFAERPEGSVSTLKIQRTQQEDSAVYLCASSWSDSSYERYFGPGTRLTVT.

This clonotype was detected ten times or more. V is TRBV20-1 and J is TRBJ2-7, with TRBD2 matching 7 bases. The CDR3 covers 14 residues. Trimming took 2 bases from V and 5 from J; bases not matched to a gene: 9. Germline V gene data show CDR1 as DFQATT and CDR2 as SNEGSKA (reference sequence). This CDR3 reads CSARSPTSPNEQYF. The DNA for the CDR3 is TGCAGTGCTAGATCACCGACTAGCCCCAACGAGCAGTACTTC.